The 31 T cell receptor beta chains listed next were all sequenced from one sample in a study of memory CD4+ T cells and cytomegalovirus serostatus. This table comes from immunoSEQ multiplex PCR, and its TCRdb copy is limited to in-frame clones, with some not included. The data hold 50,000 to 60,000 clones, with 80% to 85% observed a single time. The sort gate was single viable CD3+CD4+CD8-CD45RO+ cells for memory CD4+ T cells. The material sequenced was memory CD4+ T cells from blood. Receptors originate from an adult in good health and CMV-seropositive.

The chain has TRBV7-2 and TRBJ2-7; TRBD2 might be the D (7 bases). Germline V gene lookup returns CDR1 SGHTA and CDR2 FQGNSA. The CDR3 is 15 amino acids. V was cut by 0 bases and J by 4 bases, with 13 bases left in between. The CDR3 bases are TGTGCCAGCAGCTTAGCGCAGGGGCGGGGGTACGAGCAGTACTTC. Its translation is CASSLAQGRGYEQYF.

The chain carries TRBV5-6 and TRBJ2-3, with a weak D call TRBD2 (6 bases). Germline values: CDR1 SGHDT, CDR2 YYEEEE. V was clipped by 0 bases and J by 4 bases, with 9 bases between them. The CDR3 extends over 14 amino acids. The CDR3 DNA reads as TGTGCCAGCAGCTTGGGACTAGACTCAGATACGCAGTATTTT. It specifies CASSLGLDSDTQYF.

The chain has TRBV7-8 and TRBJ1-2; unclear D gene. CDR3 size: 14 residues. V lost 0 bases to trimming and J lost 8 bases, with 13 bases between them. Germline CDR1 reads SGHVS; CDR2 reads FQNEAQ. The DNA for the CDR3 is TGTGCCAGCAGCTTAGCGGGTGTTGGAAGGGGCTACACCTTC. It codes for CASSLAGVGRGYTF.

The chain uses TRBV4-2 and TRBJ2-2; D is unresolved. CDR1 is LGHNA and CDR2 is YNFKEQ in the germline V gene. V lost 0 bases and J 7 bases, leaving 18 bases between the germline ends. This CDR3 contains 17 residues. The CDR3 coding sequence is TGTGCCAGCAGCCAAGATCGAGCAATACGGATATACGGGGAGCTGTTTTTT. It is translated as CASSQDRAIRIYGELFF.

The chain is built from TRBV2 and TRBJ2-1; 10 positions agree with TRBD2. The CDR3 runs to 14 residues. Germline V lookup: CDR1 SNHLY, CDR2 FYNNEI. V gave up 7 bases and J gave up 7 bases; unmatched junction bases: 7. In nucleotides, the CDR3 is TGTGCCAGCATTAGGGCTAGCGGGAGAAATGAGCAGTTCTTC. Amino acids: CASIRASGRNEQFF.

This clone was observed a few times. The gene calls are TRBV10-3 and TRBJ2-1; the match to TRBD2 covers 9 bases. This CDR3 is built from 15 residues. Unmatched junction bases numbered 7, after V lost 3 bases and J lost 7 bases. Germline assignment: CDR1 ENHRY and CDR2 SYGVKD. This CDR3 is CAISDAGGYTNEQFF. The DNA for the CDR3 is TGTGCCATCAGTGACGCGGGAGGGTATACAAATGAGCAGTTCTTC.

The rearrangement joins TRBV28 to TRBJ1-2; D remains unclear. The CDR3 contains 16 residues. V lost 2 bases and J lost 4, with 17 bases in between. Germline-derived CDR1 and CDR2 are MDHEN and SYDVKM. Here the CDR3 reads CASSLRNPVGSYGYTF. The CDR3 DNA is TGTGCCAGCAGTTTACGGAATCCAGTGGGGTCCTATGGCTACACCTTC.

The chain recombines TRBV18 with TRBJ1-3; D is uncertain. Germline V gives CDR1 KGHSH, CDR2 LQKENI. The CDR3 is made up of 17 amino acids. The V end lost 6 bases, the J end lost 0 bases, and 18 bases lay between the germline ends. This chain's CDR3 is CASSLDYQSISGNTIYF. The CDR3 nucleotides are TGTGCCAGCTCCCTAGACTACCAATCGATCTCTGGAAACACCATATATTTT.

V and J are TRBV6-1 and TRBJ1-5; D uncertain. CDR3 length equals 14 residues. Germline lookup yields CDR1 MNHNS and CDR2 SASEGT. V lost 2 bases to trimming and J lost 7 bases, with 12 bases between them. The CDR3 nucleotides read TGTGCCAGCAGTGAATCTCCTCGCACACAGCCCCAGCATTTT. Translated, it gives CASSESPRTQPQHF.

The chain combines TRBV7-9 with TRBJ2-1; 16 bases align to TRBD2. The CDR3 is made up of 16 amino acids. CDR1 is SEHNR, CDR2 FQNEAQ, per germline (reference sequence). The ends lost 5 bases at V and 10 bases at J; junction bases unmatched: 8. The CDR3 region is CASSHGTSGRAIEQFF. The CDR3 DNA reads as TGTGCCAGCAGCCACGGGACTAGCGGGAGGGCCATAGAGCAGTTCTTC.

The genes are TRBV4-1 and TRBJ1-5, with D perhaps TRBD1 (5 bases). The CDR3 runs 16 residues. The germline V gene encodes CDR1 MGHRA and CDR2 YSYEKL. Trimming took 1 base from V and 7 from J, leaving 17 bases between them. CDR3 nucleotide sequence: TGCGCCAGCAGCCAAGCCATGACAGCGCCGGGCCAGCCCCAGCATTTT. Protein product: CASSQAMTAPGQPQHF.

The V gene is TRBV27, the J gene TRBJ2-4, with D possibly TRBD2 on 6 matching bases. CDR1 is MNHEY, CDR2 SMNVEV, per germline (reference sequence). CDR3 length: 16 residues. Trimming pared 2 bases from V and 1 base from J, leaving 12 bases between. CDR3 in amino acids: CASSLQGGIAKNIQYF. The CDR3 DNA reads TGTGCCAGCAGTTTACAGGGAGGTATTGCCAAAAACATTCAGTACTTC.

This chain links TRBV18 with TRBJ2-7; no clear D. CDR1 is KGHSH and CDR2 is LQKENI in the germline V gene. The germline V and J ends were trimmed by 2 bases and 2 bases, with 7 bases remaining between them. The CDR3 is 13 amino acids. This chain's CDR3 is CASSPNGPYEQYF. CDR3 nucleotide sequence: TGTGCCAGCTCACCAAACGGCCCCTACGAGCAGTACTTC.

The CDR3 spells CASSYSRLNTEAFF. The DNA of the CDR3 is TGTGCCAGCAGTTACTCTCGACTGAACACTGAAGCTTTCTTT. The chain is built from TRBV6-5 and TRBJ1-1; D is unresolved. V was pared by 0 bases and J by 0 bases, with 5 bases between. This CDR3 has 14 residues. The V gene's germline CDR1 is MNHEY and CDR2 SVGAGI.

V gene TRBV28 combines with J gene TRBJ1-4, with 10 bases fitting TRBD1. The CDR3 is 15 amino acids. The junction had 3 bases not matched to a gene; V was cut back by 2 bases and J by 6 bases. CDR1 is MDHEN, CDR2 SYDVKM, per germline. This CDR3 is CASSLPGTGDEKLFF. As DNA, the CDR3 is TGTGCCAGCAGTTTACCAGGGACAGGGGATGAAAAACTGTTTTTT. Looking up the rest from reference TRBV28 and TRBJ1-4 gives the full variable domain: DVKVTQSSRYLVKRTGEKVFLECVQDMDHENMFWYRQDPGLGLRLIYFSYDVKMKEKGDIPEGYSVSREKKERFSLILESASTNQTSMYLCASSLPGTGDEKLFFGSGTQLSVL.

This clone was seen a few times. The DNA of the CDR3 is TGTGCCAGCAGTTTGGTAGCGGGTCCCCACGATGAGCAGTTCTTC. Its protein product is CASSLVAGPHDEQFF. The J gene is TRBJ2-1, the V gene TRBV27, with 7 bases aligning to TRBD2. The V gene end was trimmed by 3 bases and the J gene end by 8 bases; junction bases not matched to a gene: 10. This CDR3 spans 15 amino acids. Germline-derived CDR1 and CDR2 are MNHEY and SMNVEV (reference sequence).

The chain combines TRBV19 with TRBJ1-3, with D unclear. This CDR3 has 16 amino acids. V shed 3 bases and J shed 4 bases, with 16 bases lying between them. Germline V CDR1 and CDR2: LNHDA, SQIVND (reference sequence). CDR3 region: CASSIKGLPRGNTIYF. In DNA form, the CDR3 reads TGTGCCAGTAGTATTAAAGGACTACCCAGAGGAAACACCATATATTTT.

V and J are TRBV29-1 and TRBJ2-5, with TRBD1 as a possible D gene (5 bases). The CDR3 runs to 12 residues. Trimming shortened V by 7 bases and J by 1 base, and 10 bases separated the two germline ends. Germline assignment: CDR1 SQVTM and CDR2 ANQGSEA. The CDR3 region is CSARQFQETQYF. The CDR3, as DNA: TGCAGCGCCCGACAGTTCCAAGAGACCCAGTACTTC.

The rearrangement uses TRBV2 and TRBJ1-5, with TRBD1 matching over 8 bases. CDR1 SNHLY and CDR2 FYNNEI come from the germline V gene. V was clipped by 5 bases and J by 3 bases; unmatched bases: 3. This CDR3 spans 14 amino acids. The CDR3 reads CASSPQGANQPQHF. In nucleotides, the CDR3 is TGTGCCAGCAGTCCTCAGGGGGCCAATCAGCCCCAGCATTTT.

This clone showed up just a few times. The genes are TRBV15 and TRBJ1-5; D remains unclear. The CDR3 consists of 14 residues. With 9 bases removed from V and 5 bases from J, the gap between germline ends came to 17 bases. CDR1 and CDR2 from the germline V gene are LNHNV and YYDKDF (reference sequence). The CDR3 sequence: CATTEGGGYQPQHF. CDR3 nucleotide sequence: TGTGCCACTACGGAGGGAGGAGGATATCAGCCCCAGCATTTT.

For the CDR3, the DNA is TGTGCCAGCAGCTCCAGGGGGCGCTACGAGCAGTACTTC. It yields the protein CASSSRGRYEQYF. The V call is TRBV6-5, the J call TRBJ2-7; TRBD1 matches at 8 bases. The germline V gene encodes CDR1 MNHEY and CDR2 SVGAGI. The CDR3 is 13 residues long. V shed 6 bases, J shed 3 bases, and the junction held 4 bases outside the gene matches.

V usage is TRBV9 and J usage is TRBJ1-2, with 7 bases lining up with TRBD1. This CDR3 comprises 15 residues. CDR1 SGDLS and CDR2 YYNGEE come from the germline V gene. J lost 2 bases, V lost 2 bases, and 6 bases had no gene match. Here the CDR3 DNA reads TGTGCCAGCAGCGTGACCGGGACAGACAACTATGGCTACACCTTC. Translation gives CASSVTGTDNYGYTF.

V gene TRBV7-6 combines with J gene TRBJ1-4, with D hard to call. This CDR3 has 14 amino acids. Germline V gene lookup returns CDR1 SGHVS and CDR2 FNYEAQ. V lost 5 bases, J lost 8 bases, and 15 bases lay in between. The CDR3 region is CASSPSRGLEKLFF. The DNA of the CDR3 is TGTGCCAGCAGCCCATCCAGAGGCCTAGAAAAACTGTTTTTT.

The CDR3 nucleotides are TGTGCCAGCAGACAGCTCGGGACAACCGAAAAACTGTTTTTT. It specifies CASRQLGTTEKLFF. The chain uses TRBV7-9 and TRBJ1-4; possibly TRBD1 for D (6 bases). The CDR3 sequence is 14 residues long. Germline-derived CDR1 and CDR2 are SEHNR and FQNEAQ (reference sequence). Trimming removed 6 bases at V and 8 bases at J, with 16 bases between.

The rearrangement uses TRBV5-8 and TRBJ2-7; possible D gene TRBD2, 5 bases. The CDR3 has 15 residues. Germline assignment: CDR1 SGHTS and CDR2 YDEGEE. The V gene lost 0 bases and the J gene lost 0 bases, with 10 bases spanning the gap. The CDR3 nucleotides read TGTGCCAGCAGCTTGGCGGCGGGTAACTCCTACGAGCAGTACTTC. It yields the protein CASSLAAGNSYEQYF.

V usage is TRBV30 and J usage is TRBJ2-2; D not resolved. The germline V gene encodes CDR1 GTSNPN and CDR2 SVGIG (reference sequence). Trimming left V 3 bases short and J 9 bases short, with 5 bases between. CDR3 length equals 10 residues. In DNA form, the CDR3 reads TGTGCCTGGAGGGACCGGGAGCTGTTTTTT. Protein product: CAWRDRELFF.

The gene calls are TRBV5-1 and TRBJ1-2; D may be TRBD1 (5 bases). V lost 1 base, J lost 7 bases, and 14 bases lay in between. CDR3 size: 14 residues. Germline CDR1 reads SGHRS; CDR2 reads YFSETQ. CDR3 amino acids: CASSLFEGVGGYTF. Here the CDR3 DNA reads TGCGCCAGCAGCTTGTTCGAAGGGGTAGGTGGCTACACCTTC.

Here the CDR3 reads CASSDPGLTYGYTF. CDR3 nucleotide sequence: TGTGCCAGCAGTGACCCAGGGCTTACCTATGGCTACACCTTC. The chain employs TRBV6-1 and TRBJ1-2; D may be TRBD1 (5 bases). Trimming stripped 3 bases from V and 4 bases from J, with 12 bases between. The CDR3 is 14 residues long. Per the germline V gene, CDR1 is MNHNS and CDR2 is SASEGT.

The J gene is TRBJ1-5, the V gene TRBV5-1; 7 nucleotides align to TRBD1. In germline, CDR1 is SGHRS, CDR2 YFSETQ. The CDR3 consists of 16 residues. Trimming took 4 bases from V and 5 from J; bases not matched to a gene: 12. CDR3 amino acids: CASSLSPGQNYQPQHF. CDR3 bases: TGCGCCAGCAGCCTAAGTCCGGGACAGAACTATCAGCCCCAGCATTTT.

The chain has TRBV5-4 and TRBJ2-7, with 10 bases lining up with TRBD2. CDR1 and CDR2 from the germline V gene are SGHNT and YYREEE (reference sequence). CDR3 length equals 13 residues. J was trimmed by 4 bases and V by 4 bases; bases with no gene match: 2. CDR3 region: CASSRGLAYEQYF. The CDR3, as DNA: TGTGCCAGCAGCCGGGGACTAGCGTACGAGCAGTACTTC.

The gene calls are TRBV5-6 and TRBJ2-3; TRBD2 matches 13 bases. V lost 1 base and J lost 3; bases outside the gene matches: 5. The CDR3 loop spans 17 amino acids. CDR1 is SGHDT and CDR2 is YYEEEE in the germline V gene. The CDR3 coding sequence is TGTGCCAGCAGCTTGACGGGACTAGCGGGAAGGACAGATACGCAGTATTTT. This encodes CASSLTGLAGRTDTQYF.